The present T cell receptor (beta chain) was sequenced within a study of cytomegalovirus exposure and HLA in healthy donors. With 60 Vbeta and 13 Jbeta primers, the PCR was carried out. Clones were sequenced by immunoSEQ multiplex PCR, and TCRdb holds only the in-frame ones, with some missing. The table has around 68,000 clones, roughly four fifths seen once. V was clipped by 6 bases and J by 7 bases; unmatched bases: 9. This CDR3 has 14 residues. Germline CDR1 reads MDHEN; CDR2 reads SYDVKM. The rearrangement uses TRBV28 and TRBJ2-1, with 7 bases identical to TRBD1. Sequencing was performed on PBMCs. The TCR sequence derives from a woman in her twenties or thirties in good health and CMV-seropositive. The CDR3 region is CASSPPKTGNEQFF. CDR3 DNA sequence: TGTGCCAGCAGCCCACCTAAGACAGGGAATGAGCAGTTCTTC.